This T cell receptor beta chain is from a study of CD8 T cells in Susac syndrome. J lost 1 base, V lost 1 base, and 3 bases had no gene match. The CDR3 runs 15 residues. Germline V lookup: CDR1 DFQATT, CDR2 SNEGSKA (reference sequence). Random hexamers served to reverse transcribe about 0.5 to 1 ug RNA. A single record per CDR3 protein comes from TCRdb applying MiXCR to the immunoSEQ multiplex PCR reads. The sample holds more than 120,000 distinct CDR3 sequences, approximately 94% seen once. TCR beta was sequenced from blood CD8+ and CD4+ T cells. While CD8+ and CD4+ T cells were isolated negatively, TEMRA cells were enriched by FACS.

The chain uses TRBV20-1 and TRBJ2-1; 8 positions match TRBD2. The sample was CD4+ T cells from PBMCs. This TCR was recovered from a human donor in good health. CDR3 region: CSARGPGGSYNEQFF. The CDR3 DNA follows: TGCAGTGCTAGAGGTCCGGGGGGGTCCTACAATGAGCAGTTCTTC.